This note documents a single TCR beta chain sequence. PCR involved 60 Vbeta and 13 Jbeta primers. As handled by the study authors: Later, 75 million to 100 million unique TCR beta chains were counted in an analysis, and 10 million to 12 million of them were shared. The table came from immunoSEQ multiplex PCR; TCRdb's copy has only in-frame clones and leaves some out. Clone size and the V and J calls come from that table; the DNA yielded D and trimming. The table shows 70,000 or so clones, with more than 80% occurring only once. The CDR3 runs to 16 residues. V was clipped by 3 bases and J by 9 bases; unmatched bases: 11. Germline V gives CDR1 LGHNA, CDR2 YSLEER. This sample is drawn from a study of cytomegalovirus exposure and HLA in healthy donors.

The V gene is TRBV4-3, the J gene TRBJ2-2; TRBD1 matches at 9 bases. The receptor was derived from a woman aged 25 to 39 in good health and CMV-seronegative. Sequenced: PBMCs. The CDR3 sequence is CASSQKGQGYSRELFF. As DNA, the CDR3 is TGCGCCAGCAGCCAGAAGGGACAGGGATATTCGCGGGAGCTGTTTTTT.